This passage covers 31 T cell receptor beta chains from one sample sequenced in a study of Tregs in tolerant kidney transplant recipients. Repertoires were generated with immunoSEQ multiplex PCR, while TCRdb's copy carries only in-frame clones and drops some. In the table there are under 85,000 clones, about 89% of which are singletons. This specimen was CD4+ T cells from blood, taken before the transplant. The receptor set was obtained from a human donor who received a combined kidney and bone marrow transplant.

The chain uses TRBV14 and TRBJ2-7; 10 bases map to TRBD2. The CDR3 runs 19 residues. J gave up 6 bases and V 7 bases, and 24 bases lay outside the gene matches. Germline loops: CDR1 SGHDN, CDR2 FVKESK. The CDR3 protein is CASNKRSGREASGRPEQYF. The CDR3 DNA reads TGTGCCAGCAACAAACGTTCAGGCAGGGAGGCTAGCGGGAGACCCGAGCAGTACTTC.

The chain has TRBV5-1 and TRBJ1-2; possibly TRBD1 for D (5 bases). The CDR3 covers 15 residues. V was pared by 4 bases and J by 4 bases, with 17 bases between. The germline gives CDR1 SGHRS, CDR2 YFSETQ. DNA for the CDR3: TGCGCCAGCAGCCCCAGGCAGGGCTCCACCTATGGCTACACCTTC. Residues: CASSPRQGSTYGYTF. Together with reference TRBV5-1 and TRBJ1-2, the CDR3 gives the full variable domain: KAGVTQTPRYLIKTRGQQVTLSCSPISGHRSVSWYQQTPGQGLQFLFEYFSETQRNKGNFPGRFSGRQFSNSRSEMNVSTLELGDSALYLCASSPRQGSTYGYTFGSGTRLTVV.

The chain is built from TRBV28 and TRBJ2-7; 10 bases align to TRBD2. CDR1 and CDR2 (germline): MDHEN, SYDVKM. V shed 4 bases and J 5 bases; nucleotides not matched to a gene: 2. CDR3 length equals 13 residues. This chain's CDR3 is CASSWLAGDEQYF. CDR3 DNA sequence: TGTGCCAGCAGTTGGCTAGCGGGAGACGAGCAGTACTTC.

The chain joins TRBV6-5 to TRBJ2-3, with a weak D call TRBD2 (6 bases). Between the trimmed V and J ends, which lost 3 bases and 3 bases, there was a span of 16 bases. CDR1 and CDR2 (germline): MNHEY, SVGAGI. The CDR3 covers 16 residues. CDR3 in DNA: TGTGCCAGCAGTTATGGGAGACTAGTCGAAACAGATACGCAGTATTTT. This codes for CASSYGRLVETDTQYF.

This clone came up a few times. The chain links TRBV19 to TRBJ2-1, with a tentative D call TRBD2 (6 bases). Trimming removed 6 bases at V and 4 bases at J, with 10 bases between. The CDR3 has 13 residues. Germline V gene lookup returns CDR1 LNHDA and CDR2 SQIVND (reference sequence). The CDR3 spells CASRGDSYNEQFF. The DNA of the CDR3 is TGTGCCAGTAGAGGGGACTCTTACAATGAGCAGTTCTTC. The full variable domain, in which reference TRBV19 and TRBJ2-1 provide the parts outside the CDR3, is DGGITQSPKYLFRKEGQNVTLSCEQNLNHDAMYWYRQDPGQGLRLIYYSQIVNDFQKGDIAEGYSVSREKKESFPLTVTSAQKNPTAFYLCASRGDSYNEQFFGPGTRLTVL.

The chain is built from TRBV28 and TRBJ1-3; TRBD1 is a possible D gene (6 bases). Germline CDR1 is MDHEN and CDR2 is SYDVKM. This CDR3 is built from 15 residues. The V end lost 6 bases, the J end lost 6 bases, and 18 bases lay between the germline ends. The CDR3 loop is CASSYPGAIENTIYF. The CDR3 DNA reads TGTGCCAGCAGCTATCCAGGGGCTATAGAAAACACCATATATTTT.

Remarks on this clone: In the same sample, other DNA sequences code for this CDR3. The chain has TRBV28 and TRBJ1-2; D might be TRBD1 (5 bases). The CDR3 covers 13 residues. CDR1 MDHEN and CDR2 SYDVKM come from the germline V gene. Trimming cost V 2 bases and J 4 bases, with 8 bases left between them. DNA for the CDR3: TGTGCCAGCAGTTTAGGGGGGTTCTATGGCTACACCTTC. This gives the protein CASSLGGFYGYTF.

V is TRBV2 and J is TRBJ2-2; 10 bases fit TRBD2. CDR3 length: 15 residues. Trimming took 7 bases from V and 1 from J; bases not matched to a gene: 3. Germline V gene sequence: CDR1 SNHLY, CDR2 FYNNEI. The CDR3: CASNKREGNTGELFF. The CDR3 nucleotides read TGTGCCAGCAATAAGCGGGAGGGGAACACCGGGGAGCTGTTTTTT.

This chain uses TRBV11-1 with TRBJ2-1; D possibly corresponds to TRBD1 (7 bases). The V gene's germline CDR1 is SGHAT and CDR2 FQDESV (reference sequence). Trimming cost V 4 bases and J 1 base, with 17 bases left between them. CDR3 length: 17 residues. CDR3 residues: CASSSKGAGQSYNEQFF. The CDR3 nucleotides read TGTGCCAGCAGCTCTAAGGGGGCGGGGCAGTCCTACAATGAGCAGTTCTTC.

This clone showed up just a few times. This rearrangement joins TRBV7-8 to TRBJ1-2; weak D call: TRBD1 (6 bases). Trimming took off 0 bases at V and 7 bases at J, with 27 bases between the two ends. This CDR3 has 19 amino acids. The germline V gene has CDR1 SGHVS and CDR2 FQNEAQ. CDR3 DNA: TGTGCCAGCAGCTTAGCGAGGGTTGCCGGCGACAGGTCCCTGGGTGGCTACACCTTC. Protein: CASSLARVAGDRSLGGYTF.

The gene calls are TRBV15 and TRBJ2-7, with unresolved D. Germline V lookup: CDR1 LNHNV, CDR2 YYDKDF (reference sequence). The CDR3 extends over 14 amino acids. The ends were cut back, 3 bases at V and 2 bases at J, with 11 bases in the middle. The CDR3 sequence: CATSSPGLAYEQYF. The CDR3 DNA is TGTGCCACCAGCAGCCCTGGGCTCGCCTACGAGCAGTACTTC.

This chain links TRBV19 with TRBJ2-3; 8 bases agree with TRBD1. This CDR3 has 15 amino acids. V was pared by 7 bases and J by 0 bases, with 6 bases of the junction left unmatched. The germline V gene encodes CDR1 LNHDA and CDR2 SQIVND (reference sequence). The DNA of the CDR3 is TGTGCCAGTACCCGACAGGGGCGGAGCACAGATACGCAGTATTTT. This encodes CASTRQGRSTDTQYF.

CDR3 sequence: CASSEWGLAGSKDTQYF. As DNA, the CDR3 is TGTGCCAGCAGTGAATGGGGTCTAGCGGGTTCTAAAGATACGCAGTATTTT. The chain employs TRBV25-1 and TRBJ2-3; 8 nucleotides agree with TRBD2. The V gene's germline CDR1 is MGHDK and CDR2 SYGVNS. Trimming cost V 1 base and J 5 bases; bases outside gene matches: 11. The CDR3 sequence is 17 residues long.

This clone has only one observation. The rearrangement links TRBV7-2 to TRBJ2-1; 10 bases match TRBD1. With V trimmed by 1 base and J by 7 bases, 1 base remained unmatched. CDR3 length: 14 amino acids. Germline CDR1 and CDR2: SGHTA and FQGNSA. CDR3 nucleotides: TGTGCCAGCAGCTTAGGGGGACAGGGGAATGAGCAGTTCTTC. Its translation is CASSLGGQGNEQFF. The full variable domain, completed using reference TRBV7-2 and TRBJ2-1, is GAGVSQSPSNKVTEKGKDVELRCDPISGHTALYWYRQSLGQGLEFLIYFQGNSAPDKSGLPSDRFSAERTGGSVSTLTIQRTQQEDSAVYLCASSLGGQGNEQFFGPGTRLTVL.

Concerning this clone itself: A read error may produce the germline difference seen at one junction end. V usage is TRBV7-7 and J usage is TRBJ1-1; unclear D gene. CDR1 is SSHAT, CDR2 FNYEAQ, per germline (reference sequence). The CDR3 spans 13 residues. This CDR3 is CASSLDRNSEAFF. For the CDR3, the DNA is TGTGCCAGCAGCTTAGATAGGAACAGTGAAGCTTTCTTT. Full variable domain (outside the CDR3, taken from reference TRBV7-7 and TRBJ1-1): GAGVSQSPRYKVTKRGQDVTLRCDPISSHATLYWYQQALGQGPEFLTYFNYEAQPDKSGLPSDRFSAERPEGSISTLTIQRTEQRDSAMYRCASSLDRNSEAFFGQGTRLTVV.

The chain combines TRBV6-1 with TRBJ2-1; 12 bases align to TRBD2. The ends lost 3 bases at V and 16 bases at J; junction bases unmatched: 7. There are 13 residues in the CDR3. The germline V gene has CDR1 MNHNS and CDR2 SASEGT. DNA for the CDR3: TGTGCCAGCAGTGACACTAGCGGGAGGTATCTTTTCTTC. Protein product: CASSDTSGRYLFF.

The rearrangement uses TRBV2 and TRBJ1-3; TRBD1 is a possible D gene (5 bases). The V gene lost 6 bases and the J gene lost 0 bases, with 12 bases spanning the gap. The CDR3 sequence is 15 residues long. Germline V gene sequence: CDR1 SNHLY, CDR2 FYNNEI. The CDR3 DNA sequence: TGTGCCAGCAGGGCTCCCGGGGGCTCTGGAAACACCATATATTTT. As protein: CASRAPGGSGNTIYF.

The CDR3 loop is CSAASGRVDEQFF. The CDR3 region has the DNA TGCAGCGCCGCTAGCGGGAGGGTGGATGAGCAGTTCTTC. The chain links TRBV29-1 to TRBJ2-1; 12 nucleotides agree with TRBD2. V lost 7 bases, J lost 8 bases, and 6 bases stayed unmatched. CDR1 and CDR2 from the germline V gene are SQVTM and ANQGSEA. This CDR3 region has 13 residues.

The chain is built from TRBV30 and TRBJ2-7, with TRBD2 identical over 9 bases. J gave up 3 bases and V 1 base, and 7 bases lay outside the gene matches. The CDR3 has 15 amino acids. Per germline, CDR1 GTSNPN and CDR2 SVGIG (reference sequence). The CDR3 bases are TGTGCCTGGAGTGGTATAGCGGGAGTCTACTACGAGCAGTACTTC. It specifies CAWSGIAGVYYEQYF.

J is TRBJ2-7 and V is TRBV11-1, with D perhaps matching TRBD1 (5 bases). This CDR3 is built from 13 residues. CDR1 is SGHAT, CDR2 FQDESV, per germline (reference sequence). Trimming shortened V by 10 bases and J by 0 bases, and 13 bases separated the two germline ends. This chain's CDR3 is CATSHRFSYEQYF. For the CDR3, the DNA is TGTGCCACCTCGCACAGGTTCTCCTACGAGCAGTACTTC.

DNA of the CDR3: TGTGCCAGCAGTTTTGCCGGGTACCGCTATGGCTACACCTTC. It codes for CASSFAGYRYGYTF. The chain recombines TRBV27 with TRBJ1-2; no clear D gene. The V end lost 3 bases, the J end lost 4 bases, and 12 bases lay between the germline ends. CDR1 MNHEY and CDR2 SMNVEV come from the germline V gene (reference sequence). The CDR3 spans 14 residues.

CDR3 bases: TGTGCCAGCTCACCACCAGGCAGGGTGGGAGAGCAGTACTTC. Its translation: CASSPPGRVGEQYF. The chain joins TRBV18 to TRBJ2-7; D possibly corresponds to TRBD1 (5 bases). Between the trimmed V and J ends, which lost 0 bases and 7 bases, there was a span of 13 bases. In germline, CDR1 is KGHSH, CDR2 LQKENI. The CDR3 sequence is 14 residues long.

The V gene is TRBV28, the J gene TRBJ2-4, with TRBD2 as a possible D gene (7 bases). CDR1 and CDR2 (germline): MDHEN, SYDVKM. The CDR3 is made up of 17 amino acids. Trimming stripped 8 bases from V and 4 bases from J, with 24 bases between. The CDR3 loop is CASVGGGGSWGKNIQYF. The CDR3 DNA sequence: TGTGCCAGCGTTGGGGGGGGCGGGAGTTGGGGGAAAAACATTCAGTACTTC.

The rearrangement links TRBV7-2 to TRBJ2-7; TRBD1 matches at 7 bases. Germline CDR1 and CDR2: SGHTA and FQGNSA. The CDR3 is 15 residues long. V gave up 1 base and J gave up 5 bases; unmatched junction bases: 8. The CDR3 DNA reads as TGTGCCAGCAGCTTAGAGGGGGCGCCCTGGGACGAGCAGTACTTC. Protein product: CASSLEGAPWDEQYF.

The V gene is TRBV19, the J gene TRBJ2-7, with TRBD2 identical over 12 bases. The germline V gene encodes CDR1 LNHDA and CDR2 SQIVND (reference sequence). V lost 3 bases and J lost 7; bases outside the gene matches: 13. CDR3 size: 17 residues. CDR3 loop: CASSIGTSGSVWREQYF. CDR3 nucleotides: TGTGCCAGTAGTATCGGGACTAGCGGGTCGGTTTGGAGAGAGCAGTACTTC.

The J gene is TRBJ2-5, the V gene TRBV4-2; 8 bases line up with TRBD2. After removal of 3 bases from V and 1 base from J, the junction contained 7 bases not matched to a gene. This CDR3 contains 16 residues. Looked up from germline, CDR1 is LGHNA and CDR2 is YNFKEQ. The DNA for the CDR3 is TGTGCCAGCAGCCAGGGCCAGCGGGAGCGCCAAGAGACCCAGTACTTC. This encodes CASSQGQRERQETQYF.

CDR3 protein: CASGRREYEQYF. For the CDR3, the DNA is TGTGCCAGCGGACGGAGGGAATACGAGCAGTACTTC. The chain carries TRBV6-5 and TRBJ2-7, with D tentatively TRBD2 (6 bases). The CDR3 spans 12 residues. Looked up from germline, CDR1 is MNHEY and CDR2 is SVGAGI. V lost 8 bases, J lost 4 bases, and 12 bases lay in between.

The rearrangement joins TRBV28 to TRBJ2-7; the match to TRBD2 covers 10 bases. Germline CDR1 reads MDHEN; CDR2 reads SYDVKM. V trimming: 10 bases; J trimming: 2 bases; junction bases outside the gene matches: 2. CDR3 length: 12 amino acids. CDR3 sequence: CATGLAAYEQYF. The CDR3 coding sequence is TGTGCCACCGGACTAGCGGCCTACGAGCAGTACTTC.

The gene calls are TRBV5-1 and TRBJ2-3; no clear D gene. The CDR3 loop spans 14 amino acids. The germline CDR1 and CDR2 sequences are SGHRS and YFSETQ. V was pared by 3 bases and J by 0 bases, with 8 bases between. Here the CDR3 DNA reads TGCGCCAGCAGCTACCTCGCGAGCACAGATACGCAGTATTTT. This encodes CASSYLASTDTQYF. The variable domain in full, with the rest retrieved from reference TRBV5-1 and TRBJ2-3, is KAGVTQTPRYLIKTRGQQVTLSCSPISGHRSVSWYQQTPGQGLQFLFEYFSETQRNKGNFPGRFSGRQFSNSRSEMNVSTLELGDSALYLCASSYLASTDTQYFGPGTRLTVL.

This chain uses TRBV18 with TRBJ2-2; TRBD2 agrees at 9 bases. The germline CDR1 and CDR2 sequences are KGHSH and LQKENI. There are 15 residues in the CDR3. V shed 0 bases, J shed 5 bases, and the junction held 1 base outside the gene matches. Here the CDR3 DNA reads TGTGCCAGCTCACCACCTAGCGGGAGTACCGGGGAGCTGTTTTTT. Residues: CASSPPSGSTGELFF.

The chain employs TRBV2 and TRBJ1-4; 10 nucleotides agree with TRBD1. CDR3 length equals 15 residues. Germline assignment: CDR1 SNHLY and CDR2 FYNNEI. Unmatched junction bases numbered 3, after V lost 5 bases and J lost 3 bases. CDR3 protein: CASSIGQGANEKLFF. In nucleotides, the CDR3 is TGTGCCAGCAGTATTGGACAGGGGGCTAATGAAAAACTGTTTTTT.